The entry below gives a single TCR beta chain sequence along with its context. The data were obtained in a study of blood T cell repertoires in COVID-19. Background on the study: The United States, Italy and Spain were the sources of the acute and convalescent COVID-19 samples. From T cells, B-cell-depleted T cells, or PBMCs came the material, which was cDNA or gDNA.

Authors' methods: Reference gene primer amplification gave nucleated cell count estimates. TCRdb's copy holds only in-frame clones and misses some; the assay was immunoSEQ multiplex PCR. D and trimming were read from the DNA, whereas the V and J calls and clone size are those reported in that table. The table shows about 87,000 clones, with 60% to 80% occurring only once. This CDR3 is built from 15 residues. V was trimmed by 3 bases and J by 0 bases, leaving 10 bases between them. The V gene's germline CDR1 is KGHDR and CDR2 SFDVKD. This chain uses TRBV24-1 with TRBJ1-1; D call uncertain. Specimen: peripheral blood. This sequence originates from a woman aged 45-59 years with acute or convalescent COVID-19. This chain's CDR3 is CATSDSKTLNTEAFF. In nucleotides, the CDR3 is TGTGCCACCAGTGATAGTAAAACACTGAACACTGAAGCTTTCTTT.